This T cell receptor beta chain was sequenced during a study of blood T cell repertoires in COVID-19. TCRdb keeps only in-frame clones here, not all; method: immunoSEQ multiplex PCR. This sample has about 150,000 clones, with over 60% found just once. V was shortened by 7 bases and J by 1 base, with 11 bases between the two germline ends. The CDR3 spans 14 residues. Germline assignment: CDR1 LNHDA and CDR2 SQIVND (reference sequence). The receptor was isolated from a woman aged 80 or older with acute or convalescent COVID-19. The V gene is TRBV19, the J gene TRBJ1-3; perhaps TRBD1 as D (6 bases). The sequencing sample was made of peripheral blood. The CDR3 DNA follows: TGTGCCAGTATGGACAGCGGATCTGGAAACACCATATATTTT. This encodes CASMDSGSGNTIYF. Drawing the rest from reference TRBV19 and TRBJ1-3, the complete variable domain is DGGITQSPKYLFRKEGQNVTLSCEQNLNHDAMYWYRQDPGQGLRLIYYSQIVNDFQKGDIAEGYSVSREKKESFPLTVTSAQKNPTAFYLCASMDSGSGNTIYFGEGSWLTVV.